This T cell receptor (beta chain) was found in a study of T cells in Graves' hyperthyroidism and ophthalmopathy. The CDR3 is 12 residues long. V was cut by 1 base and J by 7 bases, with 7 bases left in between. CDR1 and CDR2 from the germline V gene are SGHTA and FQGNSA. This clonotype was counted ten times or more. Amplification of TCR beta CDR3 regions used RNA as the template. RT-PCR in the first round (using the HTBI primer set) targeted the TCR CDR3. One entry per CDR3 protein, called by TCRdb with MiXCR from the multiplex PCR reads. The sample lists 550,000 to 700,000 distinct CDR3 sequences, 14% to 15% seen once, with roughly 4.3% in the top ten. It was uncontrolled infection, other autoimmune disease, pregnancy or lactation that excluded patients.

The chain uses TRBV7-2 and TRBJ1-1; D call uncertain. This receptor was identified in a woman aged 40 to 50 with Graves' ophthalmopathy. Source material: blood. DNA of the CDR3: TGTGCCAGCAGCTTAGAACAAGATGAAGCTTTCTTT. The encoded protein is CASSLEQDEAFF.